The 3 T cell receptor beta chains below were found in one sample sequenced in a study of blood T cell repertoires in COVID-19. Profiling relied on immunoSEQ multiplex PCR, and the TCRdb table lists in-frame clones only, not all of them. Here the sample spans fewer than 450,000 clones, around nine tenths being singletons. The specimen was PBMCs or T cells enriched from blood (not recorded which). The receptors derive from a woman aged 18-29 years who had recovered from COVID-19.

The gene calls are TRBV30 and TRBJ2-1, with a possible D match to TRBD1 (5 bases). V was pared by 4 bases and J by 7 bases, with 17 bases between. Germline V gene lookup returns CDR1 GTSNPN and CDR2 SVGIG (reference sequence). This CDR3 spans 14 amino acids. DNA for the CDR3: TGTGCCTGGAATTTGGGCAGGGCAAGGAATGAGCAGTTCTTC. Amino acid sequence: CAWNLGRARNEQFF.

The chain couples TRBV11-2 to TRBJ2-7, with D perhaps TRBD1 (6 bases). The V end was cut by 6 bases, the J end by 2 bases, with 14 bases between. This CDR3 comprises 14 residues. Germline lookup yields CDR1 SGHAT and CDR2 FQNNGV. The CDR3, as DNA: TGTGCCAGCAGTAAAAGGGGGTCAGCCTACGAGCAGTACTTC. It encodes CASSKRGSAYEQYF.

The gene calls are TRBV6-5 and TRBJ1-2; D is possibly TRBD1 (6 bases). Germline V CDR1 and CDR2: MNHEY, SVGAGI. Trimming cost V 5 bases and J 2 bases, with 15 bases left between them. The CDR3 is made up of 15 amino acids. CDR3 sequence (DNA): TGTGCCAGCAGTCGAACACAGGGCTCGAACTATGGCTACACCTTC. Its protein product is CASSRTQGSNYGYTF.